This passage covers 6 T cell receptor beta chains from one sample sequenced in a study of CD8+ T cells in alopecia areata. Treatment specified: oral pan-JAK inhibitor, 5-10 mg twice daily. Investigators isolated RNA and reverse transcribed it into cDNA to act as the sequencing template. Clones were read by immunoSEQ multiplex PCR, and TCRdb kept only the in-frame ones, dropping some. The repertoire consists of under 200,000 clones, with 55% to 75% occurring once and the leading ten covering about 0.94%. Here the sequenced sample was CD4+ T cells sorted from blood, taken at week 4, from a patient treated with tofacitinib. These receptors were taken from a human donor with alopecia areata.

This chain joins TRBV7-8 and TRBJ1-5; D uncertain. The CDR3 totals 13 residues. Per germline, CDR1 SGHVS and CDR2 FQNEAQ. The V gene lost 5 bases and the J gene lost 5 bases, with 10 bases spanning the gap. CDR3 nucleotides: TGTGCCAGCAGCCCACGGGGAGATCAGCCCCAGCATTTT. Residues: CASSPRGDQPQHF. Together with reference TRBV7-8 and TRBJ1-5, the CDR3 gives the full variable domain: GAGVSQSPRYKVAKRGQDVALRCDPISGHVSLFWYQQALGQGPEFLTYFQNEAQLDKSGLPSDRFFAERPEGSVSTLKIQRTQQEDSAVYLCASSPRGDQPQHFGDGTRLSIL.

This clone was seen a handful of times. The chain uses TRBV29-1 and TRBJ2-3; possibly TRBD2 for D (6 bases). Trimming removed 7 bases from V and 2 bases from J, with 13 bases in between. Per germline, CDR1 SQVTM and CDR2 ANQGSEA. The CDR3 totals 13 residues. The CDR3 sequence is CSARGRSTDTQYF. The CDR3 DNA reads as TGCAGCGCGCGGGGCAGATCCACAGATACGCAGTATTTT.

This clone was found a few times. The V and J genes are TRBV19 and TRBJ2-1, with a possible D match to TRBD1 (7 bases). Trimming left V 5 bases short and J 3 bases short, with 14 bases between. The CDR3 extends over 15 amino acids. In germline, CDR1 is LNHDA, CDR2 SQIVND (reference sequence). CDR3 nucleotide sequence: TGTGCCAGTAGTCCGCAGGGGGGAATCTACAATGAGCAGTTCTTC. It encodes CASSPQGGIYNEQFF.

The chain is built from TRBV7-2 and TRBJ1-5, with TRBD1 matching over 9 bases. The V gene end was trimmed by 4 bases and the J gene end by 9 bases; junction bases not matched to a gene: 7. Looked up from germline, CDR1 is SGHTA and CDR2 is FQGNSA. This CDR3 comprises 14 residues. CDR3 in DNA: TGTGCCAGCAGCTCCGGGGACAGGGCGCGGCCCCAGCATTTT. This translates into CASSSGDRARPQHF.

This clone has just a few counts. This chain connects TRBV5-6 to TRBJ2-7, with a tentative D call TRBD1 (6 bases). This CDR3 is 13 amino acids long. Germline lookup yields CDR1 SGHDT and CDR2 YYEEEE. The ends were cut back, 1 base at V and 6 bases at J, with 11 bases in the middle. CDR3 coding DNA: TGTGCCAGCAGCTTGTCAGGGGTTCGCGAGCAGTACTTC. This gives the protein CASSLSGVREQYF.

The chain is built from TRBV29-1 and TRBJ1-2; D not certain. Deletions cut 4 bases from V and 2 bases from J, with 11 bases between. The CDR3 length is 13 residues. Germline V lookup: CDR1 SQVTM, CDR2 ANQGSEA. As DNA, the CDR3 is TGCAGCGTTGCCCATGGCCCGAACTATGGCTACACCTTC. This sequence encodes CSVAHGPNYGYTF.